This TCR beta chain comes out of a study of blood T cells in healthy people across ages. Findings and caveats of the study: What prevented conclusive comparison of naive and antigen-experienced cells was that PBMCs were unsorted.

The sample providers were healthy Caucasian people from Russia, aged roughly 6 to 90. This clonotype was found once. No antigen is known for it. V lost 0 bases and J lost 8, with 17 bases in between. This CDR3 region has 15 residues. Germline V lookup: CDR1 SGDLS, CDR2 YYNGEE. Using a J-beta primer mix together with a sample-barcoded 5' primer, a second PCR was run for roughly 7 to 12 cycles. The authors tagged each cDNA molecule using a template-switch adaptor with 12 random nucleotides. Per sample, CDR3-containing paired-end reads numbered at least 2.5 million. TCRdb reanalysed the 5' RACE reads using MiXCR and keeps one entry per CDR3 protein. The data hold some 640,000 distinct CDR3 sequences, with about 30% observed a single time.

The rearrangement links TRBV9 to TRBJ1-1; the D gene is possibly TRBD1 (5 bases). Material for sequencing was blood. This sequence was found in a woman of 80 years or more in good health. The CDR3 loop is CASSVASAGLVEAFF. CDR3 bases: TGTGCCAGCAGCGTAGCTAGTGCGGGGCTGGTGGAAGCTTTCTTT.